Listed below are T cell receptor beta chains from one sample, sequenced in a study of Ad26.COV2.S vaccination and SARS-CoV-2 variants. Method: immunoSEQ multiplex PCR; TCRdb's copy keeps in-frame clones and lacks some. The table shows hundreds of thousands of clones, with 89% occurring only once. Source: peripheral blood, taken in a trial of Ad26.COV2.S vaccine versus placebo. These receptors were collected from a person aged 18 to 59 who received the Ad26.COV2.S COVID-19 vaccine or a placebo. Both conserved end residues are part of each CDR3. D genes are given only for firm matches. Only some rows state a clone size, as once, few, many or a class for expanded clones.

15,.,.,TRBV30,TRBJ1-4,TGTGCCTGGAGTCCTCCCGCCTCCGGGAGTGAAAAACTGTTTTTT,CAWSPPASGSEKLFF
14,many,.,TRBV7-2,TRBJ1-5,TGTGCCAGCAGCCCAGGACAGACCAATCAGCCCCAGCATTTT,CASSPGQTNQPQHF
16,.,TRBD2,TRBV9,TRBJ2-3,TGTGCCAGCAGCGTAGGACGGGCGGGAGGAAGGGATACGCAGTATTTT,CASSVGRAGGRDTQYF
14,.,TRBD2,TRBV7-8,TRBJ2-7,TGTGCCAGCGGTCCTAGCGGGGTTTACTACGAGCAGTACTTC,CASGPSGVYYEQYF
13,.,.,TRBV2,TRBJ2-3,TGTGCCAGCAGCCTCCTGGGGCCAGATACGCAGTATTTT,CASSLLGPDTQYF
14,.,.,TRBV2,TRBJ1-1,TGTGCCAGCACCCCGAACAGGCTGAACACTGAAGCTTTCTTT,CASTPNRLNTEAFF
14,.,.,TRBV9,TRBJ2-5,TGTGCCAGCAGCGTAGGGACGATTCAAGAGACCCAGTACTTC,CASSVGTIQETQYF
15,.,.,TRBV5-1,TRBJ2-2,TGCGCCAGCAGCTTGGATCCAGCTAACACCGGGGAGCTGTTTTTT,CASSLDPANTGELFF
15,.,TRBD1,TRBV19,TRBJ2-2,TGTGCCAGTGCACGGGACAGGGGGCAAACCGGGGAGCTGTTTTTT,CASARDRGQTGELFF
13,few,.,TRBV6-4,TRBJ1-1,TGTGCCAGCAGACGAACGGGGAACACTGAAGCTTTCTTT,CASRRTGNTEAFF
13,.,.,TRBV7-2,TRBJ2-7,TGTGCCAGCAGCTTAAACCCCCCCTACGAGCAGTACTTC,CASSLNPPYEQYF
17,.,TRBD1,TRBV19,TRBJ2-2,TGTGCCAGTAGTCTGCCCCAGGGGGCGACAAACACCGGGGAGCTGTTTTTT,CASSLPQGATNTGELFF
15,.,.,TRBV7-8,TRBJ2-1,TGTGCCAGCAGCCTCCGGGGCGCAACCTACAATGAGCAGTTCTTC,CASSLRGATYNEQFF
14,.,.,TRBV2,TRBJ1-5,TGTGCCAGCGATCGAGGACGGAATAATCAGCCCCAGCATTTT,CASDRGRNNQPQHF
14,once,.,TRBV30,TRBJ1-1,TGTGCCTTATACAGGCTCCAAATGAACACTGAAGCTTTCTTT,CALYRLQMNTEAFF
15,.,.,TRBV15,TRBJ2-6,TGTGCCACCAGCACAGGGGATACTGGGGCCAACGTCCTGACTTTC,CATSTGDTGANVLTF
17,.,.,TRBV4-3,TRBJ1-4,TGCGCCAGCAGCCAAGATCTTTCCAGGGGAGCTAATGAAAAACTGTTTTTT,CASSQDLSRGANEKLFF
15,.,TRBD1,TRBV4-2,TRBJ1-3,TGTGCCAGCAGCCCATTGGACAGGGCTGGAAACACCATATATTTT,CASSPLDRAGNTIYF
17,.,TRBD2,TRBV19,TRBJ2-7,TGTGCCAGTAGTCTAAGAAGTAGCGGGAGGGAACAGTACGAGCAGTACTTC,CASSLRSSGREQYEQYF
14,.,TRBD1,TRBV7-9,TRBJ1-2,TGTGCCAGCAGCTCTAGCGGGACAGGGATTGGCTACACCTTC,CASSSSGTGIGYTF
13,.,.,TRBV3-1/TRBV3-2,TRBJ2-5,TGTGCCAGCAGCCCTACTCGTCAAGAGACCCAGTACTTC,CASSPTRQETQYF
15,.,.,TRBV10-2,TRBJ1-1,TGCGCCAGCAGTGATACCTCGCTGGGAAACACTGAAGCTTTCTTT,CASSDTSLGNTEAFF
15,.,.,TRBV19,TRBJ2-3,TGTGCCAGTAGGGGCGAACCGCGGGGCACAGATACGCAGTATTTT,CASRGEPRGTDTQYF
14,.,TRBD1,TRBV15,TRBJ1-2,TGTGCCACCAGCAGGACCGGGACAGACTATGGCTACACCTTC,CATSRTGTDYGYTF
14,.,.,TRBV6-2/TRBV6-3,TRBJ2-7,TGTGCCAGCAGCCCCGTAGGGGCCCACTACGAGCAGTACTTC,CASSPVGAHYEQYF
16,.,TRBD1,TRBV4-2,TRBJ1-3,TGTGCCAGCAGCCAAGACAAGACAGGGGCTGGAAACACCATATATTTT,CASSQDKTGAGNTIYF
15,.,TRBD2,TRBV11-2,TRBJ2-7,TGTGCCAGCGGGTTAAGACTAGCGGGAATGGACGAGCAGTACTTC,CASGLRLAGMDEQYF
15,.,.,TRBV27,TRBJ1-6,TGTGCCAGCAGTCCACAGGGCCCCAGTAATTCACCCCTCCACTTT,CASSPQGPSNSPLHF
14,.,TRBD1,TRBV9,TRBJ1-2,TGTGCCAGCAGCGACCGGGACAGCTTCTATGGCTACACCTTC,CASSDRDSFYGYTF
17,.,.,TRBV21-1,TRBJ2-2,TGTGCCAGCAGCAAAGAAGGGAGGGAGGAGAACACCGGGGAGCTGTTTTTT,CASSKEGREENTGELFF
15,.,.,TRBV4-3,TRBJ1-6,TGCGCCAGCAGCGAGGACATGGCGCGGGTGGAATCCCTCCACTTT,CASSEDMARVESLHF
16,.,TRBD2,TRBV19,TRBJ2-1,TGTGCCAGTAGTATGGTTAGCACGGGGGGTGTTTATGAGCAGTTCTTC,CASSMVSTGGVYEQFF
15,.,TRBD1,TRBV18,TRBJ2-7,TGTGCCAGCTCACCTTTACCACTGACAGGGGTGACGGAGTACTTC,CASSPLPLTGVTEYF
20,.,.,TRBV9,TRBJ2-1,TGTGCCAGCAGCGTAGCTCCTAGCGTCGCCCTTCCTAGCTCCTACAATGAGCAGTTCTTC,CASSVAPSVALPSSYNEQFF
13,.,.,TRBV27,TRBJ2-6,TGTGCCAGCAGACCCACTGGGGCCAACGTCCTGACTTTC,CASRPTGANVLTF
14,once,.,TRBV10-3,TRBJ2-2,TGTGCCATCACGGCTTCGAGAGACACCGGGGAGCTGTTTTTT,CAITASRDTGELFF
13,.,.,TRBV12-3/TRBV12-4,TRBJ2-7,TGTGCCAGCAGTCCCTTGGGTTTCTACGAGCAGTACTTC,CASSPLGFYEQYF
15,.,TRBD1,TRBV7-9,TRBJ1-1,TGTGCCAGCAGCTCCTCGACAGGGGGGGGGACTGAAGCTTTCTTT,CASSSSTGGGTEAFF
16,.,.,TRBV6-2/TRBV6-3,TRBJ2-4,TGTGCCAGCAGTTACTCGCCTATAACTAGAGTGAACATTCAGTACTTC,CASSYSPITRVNIQYF
15,.,.,TRBV14,TRBJ2-7,TGTGCCAGCAGCCAAGTCACGGTTACCATCTACGAGCAGTACTTC,CASSQVTVTIYEQYF
15,.,.,TRBV2,TRBJ2-7,TGTGCCAGCAGTGAGGGCAGACCGACTACCTACGAGCAGTACTTC,CASSEGRPTTYEQYF